This note documents a single TCR beta chain sequence. Antigen: not known. This CDR3 is also generated by other DNA sequences in the sample. Using immunoSEQ multiplex PCR, the repertoire was profiled, and TCRdb retains in-frame clones only, with some absent. Among 2 million to 2.5 million clones listed, around 92% were seen once. Within Nashville, Tennessee resided all donors, each a Caucasian adult. V lost 4 bases and J lost 1, with 5 bases in between. The CDR3 is made up of 12 amino acids. CDR1 and CDR2 (germline): SGHRS, YFSETQ. This entry belongs to a study of shared clonotypes between healthy human individuals. Findings and limits, study-wide: Several donors held around 5% of naive CD4 clonotypes in common.

This TCR derives from a young man in good health. Some clones in this sample may be carry-over from other donors' samples. Sequenced material: naive CD4+ T cells from PBMCs. Subset denoted: CD45RA+ positively selected. The chain couples TRBV5-1 to TRBJ1-2; D is undetermined. The CDR3 DNA reads as TGCGCCAGCAGCCGAGATAACTATGGCTACACCTTC. It codes for CASSRDNYGYTF.